The next 21 T cell receptor beta chains were all read from a single sample in a study of technical replicates of blood from several donors. Profiling relied on immunoSEQ multiplex PCR, and the TCRdb table lists in-frame clones only, not all of them. The data hold tens of thousands of clones, with roughly 89% observed a single time. The sequenced sample was T cells isolated from PBMCs. The receptor set was obtained from a human donor in good health.

The gene calls are TRBV5-4 and TRBJ2-7; tentatively, D is TRBD1 (6 bases). Deletions cut 0 bases from V and 2 bases from J, with 6 bases between. Germline CDR1 SGHNT, CDR2 YYREEE (reference sequence). The CDR3 covers 13 residues. For the CDR3, the DNA is TGTGCCAGCAGCTTGGACAGGGCCTACGAGCAGTACTTC. Its translation is CASSLDRAYEQYF. Full variable domain (outside the CDR3, taken from reference TRBV5-4 and TRBJ2-7): ETGVTQSPTHLIKTRGQQVTLRCSSQSGHNTVSWYQQALGQGPQFIFQYYREEENGRGNFPPRFSGLQFPNYSSELNVNALELDDSALYLCASSLDRAYEQYFGPGTRLTVT.

The rearrangement joins TRBV7-6 to TRBJ1-2; the match to TRBD1 covers 9 bases. The V segment lost 1 base and the J segment 6 bases; nucleotides outside the gene matches: 0. The CDR3 spans 13 residues. Germline-derived CDR1 and CDR2 are SGHVS and FNYEAQ. CDR3 coding DNA: TGTGCCAGCAGCTTAGGGACAGGGGATGGCTACACCTTC. This gives the protein CASSLGTGDGYTF.

The rearrangement uses TRBV11-2 and TRBJ2-5; TRBD1 is a possible D gene (5 bases). CDR1 and CDR2 from the germline V gene are SGHAT and FQNNGV. Trimming pared 1 base from V and 3 bases from J, leaving 12 bases between. The CDR3 is 15 residues long. CDR3 protein: CASSLGGRVEETQYF. The CDR3 coding sequence is TGTGCCAGCAGCTTAGGAGGCAGGGTGGAAGAGACCCAGTACTTC.

The chain couples TRBV5-6 to TRBJ2-1, with TRBD2 matching over 7 bases. There are 17 residues in the CDR3. The germline V gene encodes CDR1 SGHDT and CDR2 YYEEEE. V dropped 3 bases and J dropped 3; count of bases not matched to a gene: 12. CDR3 coding DNA: TGTGCCAGCAGCTCTCTAACTCTAGCGGTCCTCTACAATGAGCAGTTCTTC. Translating it yields CASSSLTLAVLYNEQFF.

The CDR3 sequence: CASSSIQGYGYTF. The CDR3 DNA follows: TGTGCCAGCAGCTCAATACAGGGTTATGGCTACACCTTC. J is TRBJ1-2 and V is TRBV11-2; weak D call: TRBD1 (6 bases). V lost 4 bases and J 5 bases, leaving 11 bases between the germline ends. From germline, CDR1 is SGHAT and CDR2 FQNNGV. CDR3 length equals 13 residues.

The chain is built from TRBV15 and TRBJ2-3; D unclear. The V gene lost 1 base and the J gene lost 2 bases, with 4 bases spanning the gap. There are 13 residues in the CDR3. From germline, CDR1 is LNHNV and CDR2 YYDKDF (reference sequence). Written as DNA, the CDR3 is TGTGCCACCAGCAGAGGTCTCACAGATACGCAGTATTTT. It yields the protein CATSRGLTDTQYF.

V gene TRBV13 combines with J gene TRBJ2-7; TRBD2 matches 10 bases. Looked up from germline, CDR1 is PRHDT and CDR2 is FYEKMQ (reference sequence). The CDR3 covers 14 residues. Unmatched junction bases numbered 4, after V lost 1 base and J lost 7 bases. Here the CDR3 DNA reads TGTGCCAGCAGCTTAGAGCTAGCGGGAGATGAGCAGTACTTC. Translating it yields CASSLELAGDEQYF.

The CDR3, as DNA: TGTGCCAGCAGTTTAGGAGGGGTACAGGGCTACACCTTC. Translating it yields CASSLGGVQGYTF. The rearrangement links TRBV27 to TRBJ1-2; a possible D gene is TRBD1 (5 bases). Germline CDR1 reads MNHEY; CDR2 reads SMNVEV (reference sequence). Trimming took 2 bases from V and 8 from J, leaving 12 bases between them. CDR3 size: 13 residues.

V gene TRBV9 combines with J gene TRBJ2-3; possibly TRBD1 for D (7 bases). The CDR3 has 14 residues. Germline V gives CDR1 SGDLS, CDR2 YYNGEE. The V end was cut by 5 bases, the J end by 2 bases, with 12 bases between. The CDR3 loop reads CASSAEGATDTQYF. The CDR3 region has the DNA TGTGCCAGCAGTGCGGAGGGGGCCACAGATACGCAGTATTTT.

The gene calls are TRBV30 and TRBJ2-7; a possible D gene is TRBD2 (5 bases). V lost 0 bases to trimming and J lost 3 bases, with 18 bases between them. The CDR3 is made up of 16 amino acids. Germline V gene lookup returns CDR1 GTSNPN and CDR2 SVGIG (reference sequence). CDR3: CAWSVPGHGSYYEQYF. In DNA form, the CDR3 reads TGTGCCTGGAGTGTCCCGGGTCATGGGAGTTACTACGAGCAGTACTTC.

The sample holds a few counts of this clone. This sequence joins TRBV7-6 and TRBJ2-5; D is ambiguous. The CDR3 runs to 15 residues. CDR1 SGHVS and CDR2 FNYEAQ come from the germline V gene. Trimming took off 0 bases at V and 0 bases at J, with 8 bases between the two ends. The CDR3 region is CASSLAVRYQETQYF. The CDR3 DNA reads TGTGCCAGCAGCTTAGCGGTCAGGTACCAAGAGACCCAGTACTTC.

The genes are TRBV5-1 and TRBJ2-7; 7 bases line up with TRBD1. This CDR3 has 14 residues. The J segment lost 1 base and the V segment lost 4 bases, leaving 5 bases of the junction unmatched. Germline V gene lookup returns CDR1 SGHRS and CDR2 YFSETQ. Written as DNA, the CDR3 is TGCGCCAGCAGCAGGGACAGCCTTTCCTACGAGCAGTACTTC. Its protein is CASSRDSLSYEQYF.

The chain combines TRBV28 with TRBJ2-2; the D gene is possibly TRBD2 (6 bases). The germline CDR1 and CDR2 sequences are MDHEN and SYDVKM. The CDR3 is made up of 14 amino acids. The ends were cut back, 9 bases at V and 6 bases at J, with 17 bases in the middle. The CDR3 sequence: CARISGEVSGELFF. The CDR3 DNA is TGTGCCAGAATTAGCGGAGAGGTGTCCGGGGAGCTGTTTTTT. Looking up the rest from reference TRBV28 and TRBJ2-2 gives the full variable domain: DVKVTQSSRYLVKRTGEKVFLECVQDMDHENMFWYRQDPGLGLRLIYFSYDVKMKEKGDIPEGYSVSREKKERFSLILESASTNQTSMYLCARISGEVSGELFFGEGSRLTVL.

V gene TRBV6-1 combines with J gene TRBJ2-7; perhaps TRBD1 as D (6 bases). Germline assignment: CDR1 MNHNS and CDR2 SASEGT. This CDR3 has 12 amino acids. Deletions cut 6 bases from V and 3 bases from J, with 9 bases between. The CDR3 here is CASRLDSYEQYF. CDR3 bases: TGTGCCAGCAGACTGGACAGCTACGAGCAGTACTTC.

This clone has more than one count but fewer than ten. The chain has TRBV9 and TRBJ1-2; D might be TRBD1 (6 bases). The germline gives CDR1 SGDLS, CDR2 YYNGEE. CDR3 length: 16 amino acids. The V end was cut by 3 bases, the J end by 6 bases, with 21 bases between. CDR3 nucleotide sequence: TGTGCCAGCAGCGATAAGGGCTACCAGGGGTCGAATGGCTACACCTTC. It is translated as CASSDKGYQGSNGYTF.

This CDR3 reads CASSLSTGAQDTQYF. The DNA of the CDR3 is TGTGCCAGCAGCTTAAGTACAGGGGCGCAAGATACGCAGTATTTT. The V call is TRBV7-3, the J call TRBJ2-3, with 7 bases aligning to TRBD1. Per the germline V gene, CDR1 is SGHTA and CDR2 is FQGTGA. The length of the CDR3 is 15 residues. V lost 1 base and J lost 5; bases outside the gene matches: 6.

The chain uses TRBV7-2 and TRBJ2-1; the match to TRBD1 covers 7 bases. The CDR3 covers 12 residues. Per the germline V gene, CDR1 is SGHTA and CDR2 is FQGNSA. The J segment lost 9 bases and the V segment lost 7 bases, leaving 6 bases of the junction unmatched. The CDR3 DNA reads as TGTGCCAGCACCCGGGACAGCCGTGAGCAGTTCTTC. Residues: CASTRDSREQFF.

The chain couples TRBV7-2 to TRBJ2-7; 7 nucleotides agree with TRBD2. Trimming removed 4 bases from V and 1 base from J; junction bases left unmatched: 7. The CDR3 has 15 residues. Germline V gives CDR1 SGHTA, CDR2 FQGNSA. This CDR3 reads CASSYRLASSYEQYF. The CDR3 DNA is TGTGCCAGCAGCTATCGACTAGCATCGTCCTACGAGCAGTACTTC.

The chain is built from TRBV5-1 and TRBJ2-1, with D maybe TRBD2 (6 bases). CDR1 and CDR2 (germline): SGHRS, YFSETQ. This CDR3 contains 14 residues. Trimming stripped 4 bases from V and 10 bases from J, with 18 bases between. The CDR3 nucleotides read TGCGCCAGCAGCCCCTCCCGGGACTCCAAAGAGCAGTTCTTC. Amino acids: CASSPSRDSKEQFF.

This clone was seen just once. V and J are TRBV6-1 and TRBJ2-3; D remains ambiguous. The V gene lost 7 bases and the J gene lost 4 bases, with 9 bases spanning the gap. The CDR3 loop spans 12 amino acids. Germline assignment: CDR1 MNHNS and CDR2 SASEGT. CDR3 residues: CASKLLSDTQYF. The CDR3 bases are TGTGCCAGCAAACTCTTGTCAGATACGCAGTATTTT.

This rearrangement joins TRBV9 to TRBJ1-3; D call uncertain. Germline V gives CDR1 SGDLS, CDR2 YYNGEE. V was shortened by 3 bases and J by 0 bases, with 7 bases between the two germline ends. The CDR3 is 14 amino acids. The CDR3 sequence: CASSAGSSGNTIYF. CDR3 bases: TGTGCCAGCAGCGCCGGGAGCTCTGGAAACACCATATATTTT.